This T cell receptor beta chain derives from a study of T cell repertoires in cytomegalovirus infection. Study background: From public TCR beta signatures came an indication of both CMV infection and matching HLA type. Study-wide findings and caveats: Public TCR beta family frequency separated CMV-and-HLA carriers, including in an independent cohort.

A note on this clonotype: The antigen is undetermined.

Each CDR3 protein gets one entry after TCRdb re-called the reads with MiXCR. The sample contains about 260,000 distinct CDR3 sequences, approximately 14% of which appear only once. The CDR3 length is 13 residues. Germline lookup yields CDR1 KGHDR and CDR2 SFDVKD. Trimming stripped 6 bases from V and 5 bases from J, with 10 bases between. Sequencing used PBMCs. This TCR was sampled from a human donor in good health (CMV status not recorded). Some clones in this sample may be carry-over from other donors' samples. The genes are TRBV24-1 and TRBJ1-5; maybe TRBD1 (5 bases). The CDR3 DNA reads TGTGCCACCAGTAAGGAGGGACATCAGCCCCAGCATTTT. Protein sequence: CATSKEGHQPQHF.